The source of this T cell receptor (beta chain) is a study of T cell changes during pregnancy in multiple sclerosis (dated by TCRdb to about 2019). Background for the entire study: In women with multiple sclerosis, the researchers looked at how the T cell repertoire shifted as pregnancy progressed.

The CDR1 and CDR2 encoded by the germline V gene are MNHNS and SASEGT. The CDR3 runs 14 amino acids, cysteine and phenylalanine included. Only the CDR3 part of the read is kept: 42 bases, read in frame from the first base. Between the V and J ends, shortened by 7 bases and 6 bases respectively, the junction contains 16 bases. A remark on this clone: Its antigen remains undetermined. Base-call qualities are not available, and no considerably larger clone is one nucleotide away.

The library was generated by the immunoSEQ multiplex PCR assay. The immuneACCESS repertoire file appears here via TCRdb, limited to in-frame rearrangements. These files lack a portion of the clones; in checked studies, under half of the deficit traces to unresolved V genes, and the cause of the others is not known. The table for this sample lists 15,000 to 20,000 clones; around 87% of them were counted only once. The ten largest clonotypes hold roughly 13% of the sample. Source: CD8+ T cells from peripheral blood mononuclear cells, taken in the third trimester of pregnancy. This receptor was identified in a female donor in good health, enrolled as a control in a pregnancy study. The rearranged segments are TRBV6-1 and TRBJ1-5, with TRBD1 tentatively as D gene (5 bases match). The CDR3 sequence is CASIASQGGQPQHF. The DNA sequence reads TGTGCCAGCATTGCAAGCCAGGGCGGTCAGCCCCAGCATTTT.